Below are 22 T cell receptor beta chains sequenced from a single sample in a study of T-cell memory formation after mild COVID-19. One entry per CDR3 protein, called by TCRdb with MiXCR from the 5' RACE reads. This table holds over 40,000 distinct CDR3 sequences, 12% found once. The specimen sequenced was PBMCs or a T cell subset sorted from them (not recorded which). These receptors were obtained from a man between 18 and 35 years old who had mild COVID-19 (a few samples of this study predate the infection). Cell type and time point are not known.

The CDR3 DNA reads as TGTGCCACCAGCAAGGGACGGAACTCTGGGGCCAACGTCCTGACTTTC. Protein product: CATSKGRNSGANVLTF. The chain has TRBV24-1 and TRBJ2-6; D possibly uses TRBD1 or TRBD2 (5 bases each). Germline V CDR1 and CDR2: KGHDR, SFDVKD. This CDR3 region has 16 residues. V was shortened by 7 bases and J by 0 bases, with 12 bases between the two germline ends.

This clonotype was seen ten or more times. This chain links TRBV12-3 or TRBV12-4 with TRBJ2-1, with 7 bases fitting TRBD2. Trimming removed 3 bases from V and 7 bases from J; junction bases left unmatched: 9. The CDR3 is 15 amino acids. The CDR3 is CASSLTLARMNEQFF. CDR3 sequence (DNA): TGTGCCAGCAGTTTGACACTAGCGAGGATGAATGAGCAGTTCTTC.

This chain uses TRBV7-8 with TRBJ2-1; 8 bases align to TRBD2. Germline V gene sequence: CDR1 SGHVS, CDR2 FQNEAQ. V shed 5 bases and J 4 bases; nucleotides not matched to a gene: 4. The CDR3 is made up of 14 amino acids. The CDR3 here is CASSKLADYNEQFF. CDR3 nucleotides: TGTGCCAGCAGCAAACTAGCGGATTACAATGAGCAGTTCTTC.

J is TRBJ2-7 and V is TRBV7-2; 7 bases agree with TRBD2. The CDR3 spans 14 residues. Germline loops: CDR1 SGHTA, CDR2 FQGNSA. With V trimmed by 2 bases and J by 6 bases, 7 bases remained unmatched. The DNA for the CDR3 is TGTGCCAGCAGCTTATCGGGGGGATCGGGCGAGCAGTACTTC. It yields the protein CASSLSGGSGEQYF.

The sample holds a few counts of this clonotype. The CDR3 region has the DNA TGTGCCAGCAGCCGTGGGACTCCGCCCTACGAGCAGTACGTC. Translation gives CASSRGTPPYEQYV. The rearrangement joins TRBV7-2 to TRBJ2-7; D may be TRBD2 (6 bases). The V end was cut by 5 bases, the J end by 2 bases, with 13 bases between. CDR3 length: 14 amino acids. Per the germline V gene, CDR1 is SGHTA and CDR2 is FQGNSA.

This clonotype appeared a few times. This chain joins TRBV28 and TRBJ2-3, with D tentatively TRBD1 (5 bases). The CDR3 is 14 amino acids. The germline V gene has CDR1 MDHEN and CDR2 SYDVKM. Trimming took 6 bases from V and 6 from J, leaving 16 bases between them. CDR3 nucleotides: TGTGCCAGCAGCATGGCTTCAGGGTTCGATACGCAGTATTTT. Translating gives CASSMASGFDTQYF.

This clonotype turned up a few times. The gene calls are TRBV4-2 and TRBJ2-3, with D tentatively TRBD1 or TRBD2 (5 bases each). The V and J ends lost 2 bases and 6 bases respectively, with 18 bases between them. The CDR3 covers 16 residues. Germline V lookup: CDR1 LGHNA, CDR2 YNFKEQ. CDR3 in amino acids: CASSQWAGADLDTQYF. The DNA for the CDR3 is TGTGCCAGCAGCCAATGGGCCGGGGCCGACTTGGATACGCAGTATTTT.

This clonotype came up a few times. V and J are TRBV11-2 and TRBJ2-1, with 8 bases fitting TRBD2. The germline V gene encodes CDR1 SGHAT and CDR2 FQNNGV. This CDR3 is built from 15 residues. J was trimmed by 5 bases and V by 2 bases; bases with no gene match: 5. CDR3 sequence: CASSLRRGANNEQFF. As DNA, the CDR3 is TGTGCCAGCAGCTTAAGGCGGGGGGCAAACAATGAGCAGTTCTTC.

This sequence joins TRBV7-6 and TRBJ2-5, with 8 nucleotides matching TRBD2. V lost 6 bases to trimming and J lost 2 bases; unmatched junction nucleotides: 8. The CDR3 extends over 15 amino acids. The germline CDR1 and CDR2 sequences are SGHVS and FNYEAQ. CDR3 DNA: TGTGCCAGCAGATGGGATTCGGGGGGGCAAGAGACCCAGTACTTC. Its translation: CASRWDSGGQETQYF.

This clonotype has a count of ten or more. The CDR3 nucleotides are TGTGCCAGCAGCCGATCCCGGGATGTTGAGCAGTTCTTC. Translated: CASSRSRDVEQFF. V gene TRBV7-3 combines with J gene TRBJ2-1, with a possible D match to TRBD2 (5 bases). CDR3 size: 13 residues. The V gene lost 5 bases and the J gene lost 9 bases, with 14 bases spanning the gap. The V gene's germline CDR1 is SGHTA and CDR2 FQGTGA.

V is TRBV18 and J is TRBJ2-2; D gene unclear. Trimming removed 3 bases from V and 4 bases from J, with 9 bases in between. Germline loops: CDR1 KGHSH, CDR2 LQKENI. The CDR3 sequence is 14 residues long. The DNA for the CDR3 is TGTGCCAGCTCACCGGGAACGACCACCGGGGAGCTGTTTTTT. Translated, it gives CASSPGTTTGELFF. Supplemented by reference TRBV18 and TRBJ2-2, the full variable domain reads NAGVMQNPRHLVRRRGQEARLRCSPMKGHSHVYWYRQLPEEGLKFMVYLQKENIIDESGMPKERFSAEFPKEGPSILRIQQVVRGDSAAYFCASSPGTTTGELFFGEGSRLTVL.

The chain couples TRBV15 to TRBJ2-1; possibly TRBD2 for D (6 bases). V lost 5 bases and J 9 bases, leaving 20 bases between the germline ends. Germline CDR1 reads LNHNV; CDR2 reads YYDKDF (reference sequence). The CDR3 has 15 amino acids. CDR3 sequence (DNA): TGTGCCACCAGCCTATCCGGGACTCCATGGGGTGAGCAGTTCTTC. Its protein product is CATSLSGTPWGEQFF. Drawing the rest from reference TRBV15 and TRBJ2-1, the complete variable domain is DAMVIQNPRYQVTQFGKPVTLSCSQTLNHNVMYWYQQKSSQAPKLLFHYYDKDFNNEADTPDNFQSRRPNTSFCFLDIRSPGLGDTAMYLCATSLSGTPWGEQFFGPGTRLTVL.

The genes are TRBV12-3 or TRBV12-4 and TRBJ1-2; no clear D. This CDR3 spans 15 amino acids. V gave up 0 bases and J gave up 3 bases, with 11 bases separating them. CDR3 amino acids: CASSLARISYYGYTF. The CDR3 coding sequence is TGTGCCAGCAGTTTAGCACGGATCAGTTACTATGGCTACACCTTC.

This clonotype came up many times. This chain uses TRBV5-1 with TRBJ1-6; D is unresolved. Germline-derived CDR1 and CDR2 are SGHRS and YFSETQ. CDR3 length equals 16 residues. V lost 6 bases, J lost 14 bases, and 27 bases lay in between. The CDR3, as DNA: TGCGCCAGCACCGACCTTATGGACGGAGGATTAGTTTCCCTCCACTTT. It translates to CASTDLMDGGLVSLHF.

The rearrangement uses TRBV27 and TRBJ1-5; D ambiguous. CDR1 is MNHEY and CDR2 is SMNVEV in the germline V gene (reference sequence). V lost 3 bases to trimming and J lost 5 bases, with 5 bases between them. The CDR3 is 12 residues long. CDR3 in DNA: TGTGCCAGCAGTTTTATAGATCAGCCCCAGCATTTT. Protein product: CASSFIDQPQHF.

The V and J genes are TRBV20-1 and TRBJ2-5; possible D gene TRBD1, 5 bases. CDR1 is DFQATT, CDR2 SNEGSKA, per germline (reference sequence). The CDR3 is 14 residues long. V was cut by 3 bases and J by 2 bases, with 13 bases left in between. CDR3 in amino acids: CSASGAEPQETQYF. CDR3 DNA sequence: TGCAGTGCTAGTGGGGCGGAACCTCAAGAGACCCAGTACTTC.

The rearrangement joins TRBV12-3 or TRBV12-4 to TRBJ2-5, with TRBD2 identical over 8 bases. The CDR3 spans 16 residues. After removal of 1 base from V and 2 bases from J, the junction contained 6 bases not matched to a gene. CDR3 nucleotides: TGTGCCAGCAGTTTAGGAGCGGGAGTGGGTCAAGAGACCCAGTACTTC. Its protein product is CASSLGAGVGQETQYF.

The gene calls are TRBV5-4 and TRBJ2-5; 13 bases fit TRBD2. Trimming at V came to 7 bases and at J to 2 bases, leaving 2 bases not matched to a gene. This CDR3 region has 14 residues. Germline V CDR1 and CDR2: SGHNT, YYREEE (reference sequence). The CDR3 spells CASGLAGAQETQYF. The CDR3 DNA sequence: TGTGCCAGCGGACTAGCGGGGGCTCAAGAGACCCAGTACTTC.

This clonotype has more than one count but fewer than ten. This sequence joins TRBV20-1 and TRBJ2-1; D uncertain. The germline V and J ends were trimmed by 0 bases and 0 bases, with 9 bases remaining between them. The CDR3 consists of 15 residues. Per germline, CDR1 DFQATT and CDR2 SNEGSKA (reference sequence). The CDR3 DNA follows: TGCAGTGCTAGAGATCGCCTTAGCTCCTACAATGAGCAGTTCTTC. Protein sequence: CSARDRLSSYNEQFF.

This clonotype was seen at least ten times. CDR3 sequence: CASSLGGQGSYNEQFF. The CDR3 DNA follows: TGTGCCAGCAGCTTGGGAGGGCAGGGCTCCTACAATGAGCAGTTCTTC. This sequence joins TRBV5-6 and TRBJ2-1, with D perhaps assigned TRBD1 or TRBD2 (5 bases each). CDR1 and CDR2 from the germline V gene are SGHDT and YYEEEE. The ends were cut back, 0 bases at V and 0 bases at J, with 10 bases in the middle. The CDR3 runs 16 residues.

The chain recombines TRBV4-3 with TRBJ1-1; D is uncertain. Germline V gene lookup returns CDR1 LGHNA and CDR2 YSLEER. V was cut by 0 bases and J by 3 bases, with 11 bases left in between. CDR3 length equals 15 residues. DNA of the CDR3: TGCGCCAGCAGCCAAGAGCCGGGAGAGGACACTGAAGCTTTCTTT. Translated: CASSQEPGEDTEAFF.

J is TRBJ1-1 and V is TRBV4-1; possibly TRBD1 for D (6 bases). Per germline, CDR1 MGHRA and CDR2 YSYEKL. The CDR3 contains 14 residues. Trimming left V 1 base short and J 4 bases short, with 10 bases between. CDR3 nucleotides: TGCGCCAGCAGCCAAGTAGCAGGGGCCACTGAAGCTTTCTTT. It translates to CASSQVAGATEAFF.